Listed below are T cell receptor beta chains from one sample, sequenced in a study of long-term antiretroviral therapy in people with HIV. Libraries were prepared by immunoSEQ multiplex PCR; TCRdb keeps only in-frame clonotypes and omits some of them. The repertoire has about 23,000 clones, 65% to 85% of them found once; the top ten carry roughly 6.6%. Sequences were derived from unsorted PBMCs, sampled 1.5 years after starting antiretroviral therapy. Source of these receptors: a man aged 30-40 years with HIV. Each CDR3 is given with its conserved first and last residue. D genes are given only for firm matches. Clone size is given for some rows only: seen once, a few or many times, or a class if the clone is expanded.

clone_size	v_call	d_call	j_call	cdr3_nt	cdr3_aa
-	TRBV7-2	TRBD2	TRBJ2-5	TGTGCCAGCAGCTTAGCGCGAGGGAGCGGGAGGGCCGGGGAGACCCAGTACTTC	CASSLARGSGRAGETQYF
-	TRBV5-1	-	TRBJ2-7	TGCGCCAGCAGTTGGAGGGAAGGTAGCGAGCAGTACTTC	CASSWREGSEQYF
-	TRBV18	-	TRBJ1-1	TGTGCCAGCTCACCACTGTCGGGCCAGTCCGCGGTCATGAACACTGAAGCTTTCTTT	CASSPLSGQSAVMNTEAFF
-	TRBV10-2	-	TRBJ2-2	TGCGCTACGAACACCGGGGAGCTGTTTTTT	CATNTGELFF
-	TRBV11-2	-	TRBJ2-7	TGTGCCAGCAGCTTAGGGGGCGGAGGTGTCGAGCAGTACTTC	CASSLGGGGVEQYF
-	TRBV2	TRBD2	TRBJ2-7	TGTGCCAGCAGGCAGACTAGCGGGGGGGGTTACGAGCAGTACTTC	CASRQTSGGGYEQYF
-	TRBV10-3	-	TRBJ2-1	TGTGCCATCGACATGGGCAATGAGCAGTTCTTC	CAIDMGNEQFF
-	TRBV7-9	TRBD2	TRBJ2-1	TGTGCCAGCAGCCCCCTCTGGGGGGGCAATGAGCAGTTCTTC	CASSPLWGGNEQFF
-	TRBV28	TRBD1	TRBJ1-1	TGTGCCAGCAGCCCCGGACAGGGGGCGATCATGACTGAAGCTTTCTTT	CASSPGQGAIMTEAFF
once	TRBV13	-	TRBJ1-1	TGTGCCAGCAGCTGGGGGACGTTGAACACTGAAGCTTTCTTT	CASSWGTLNTEAFF
-	TRBV10-3	-	TRBJ2-3	TGTGCCATCAGTTCCCCCCTTACAGGCACAGATACGCAGTATTTT	CAISSPLTGTDTQYF
once	TRBV30	TRBD1	TRBJ1-2	TGTGCCTGGAGAAAGGGGGCAGGGTCGCACTATGGCTACACCTTC	CAWRKGAGSHYGYTF
-	TRBV6-1	-	TRBJ1-2	TGTGCCAGCAGGGGGGTGGGTCGGGTCTATGGCTACACCTTC	CASRGVGRVYGYTF
-	TRBV5-6	-	TRBJ2-1	TGTGCCAGCAGCTTCTCCCCAGGGGTAGGAAATGAGCAGTTCTTC	CASSFSPGVGNEQFF
-	TRBV20-1	-	TRBJ2-7	TGCAGTGCTAGAGATAGGGACGAGCAGTACTTC	CSARDRDEQYF
-	TRBV30	-	TRBJ2-1	TGTGCCTGGAGTGTACAGGACCGCAGTGAGCAGTTCTTC	CAWSVQDRSEQFF
-	TRBV15	-	TRBJ1-5	TGTGCCACCAGCCTTGTAACCCATCAGCCCCAGCATTTT	CATSLVTHQPQHF
-	TRBV11-2	-	TRBJ2-1	TGTGCCAGCAGCTTACACGGGCCGGAGCAGTTCTTC	CASSLHGPEQFF
-	TRBV11-3	-	TRBJ2-7	TGTGCCAGCAGCACGGGCAGGGCCTACGAGCAGTACTTC	CASSTGRAYEQYF
few	TRBV27	TRBD1	TRBJ2-1	TGTGCCAGCAGTCCAGGGGGTTCCTACAATGAGCAGTTCTTC	CASSPGGSYNEQFF
-	TRBV4-1	TRBD2	TRBJ2-1	TGCGCCAGCAGCACCCGGGTAGCGGGAGACTACAATGAGCAGTTCTTC	CASSTRVAGDYNEQFF
-	TRBV30	TRBD1	TRBJ2-7	TGTGCCTATCAACAGGGGCGCTACGAGCAGTACTTC	CAYQQGRYEQYF
-	TRBV28	-	TRBJ1-2	TGTGCCAGCAGTTTAGGAGGGGCAGGAGGCTACACCTTC	CASSLGGAGGYTF
-	TRBV28	-	TRBJ1-2	TGTGCCAGCAGTCCTCCTACAGGGCCCTATGGCTACACCTTC	CASSPPTGPYGYTF
-	TRBV27	-	TRBJ2-7	TGTGCCAGCAGGGCAGGGGCTCCCTACGAGCAGTACTTC	CASRAGAPYEQYF
-	TRBV5-8	-	TRBJ1-1	TGTGCCAGCAGCCTCAGGGCTATGGGCACTGAAGCTTTCTTT	CASSLRAMGTEAFF
-	TRBV2	-	TRBJ2-7	TGTGCCAGCAGTCCCCGCAAAAGGGAGAGGCCCGATTTCTACGAGCAGTACTTC	CASSPRKRERPDFYEQYF
-	TRBV6-5	-	TRBJ2-1	TGTGCCAGCACCACCCCTGATTTCCGGGAGCAGTTCTTC	CASTTPDFREQFF
-	TRBV5-5	-	TRBJ1-1	TGTGCCAGCAGCTTGGACGGCAGGGGCGGGACTGAAGCTTTCTTT	CASSLDGRGGTEAFF
-	TRBV27	TRBD1	TRBJ1-5	TGTGCCAGCGGACAGGGAAACCAGCCCCAGCATTTT	CASGQGNQPQHF
-	TRBV19	-	TRBJ2-1	TGTGCCAGTAGTAGGGGCCTCATGTCCAATGAGCAGTTCTTC	CASSRGLMSNEQFF
once	TRBV18	TRBD1	TRBJ2-7	TGTGCCAGCTCCTCAAGGTTGCCGGGACAGGGAGACGACGAGCAGTACTTC	CASSSRLPGQGDDEQYF
-	TRBV4-1	TRBD1	TRBJ2-2	TGCGCCAGCAGCCCGAGGGGGCCGAACACCGGGGAGCTGTTTTTT	CASSPRGPNTGELFF
once	TRBV19	-	TRBJ1-2	TGTGCCAGTAGTTATGACTCTTTAAACTATGGCTACACCTTC	CASSYDSLNYGYTF
once	TRBV10-3	TRBD2	TRBJ2-7	TGTGCCATCAGTGAGACTAGCGGGAGTGGGTACGAGCAGTACTTC	CAISETSGSGYEQYF
few	TRBV7-2	-	TRBJ2-7	TGTGCCAGCAGCTTAGCAGGGATATCCTCCTACGAGCAGTACTTC	CASSLAGISSYEQYF
-	TRBV7-9	-	TRBJ2-5	TGTGCCAGCATAGGACAGCAAGAGACCCAGTACTTC	CASIGQQETQYF
-	TRBV30	-	TRBJ1-2	TGTGCCTGGAGTACTTTGGTTCGAGGCTACACCTTC	CAWSTLVRGYTF